This TCR beta chain was obtained from a study of blood T cell repertoires in COVID-19. Whole-study context: Acute and convalescent COVID-19 specimens originated in the United States, Italy and Spain.

Participants spanned ages about 18 to 95 years and resided in roughly 22 US areas. Assignment of participants to cohorts was predicated upon participant-reported clinical history. This clone was seen once. How the authors handled the data: Amplification of reference gene primers was used by the study to estimate nucleated cell counts. Sequenced by immunoSEQ multiplex PCR; TCRdb stores in-frame clones only, minus some. V, J and clone size were drawn from that table, and D and trimming were deduced from the DNA. The sample records 150,000 to 200,000 clones, over 70% being singletons. Germline CDR1 reads MNHNY; CDR2 reads SVGAGI (reference sequence). The CDR3 spans 14 residues. V gave up 2 bases and J gave up 7 bases, with 14 bases separating them.

What was sequenced was PBMCs or T cells enriched from blood (not recorded which). The chain links TRBV6-6 to TRBJ1-2; D not resolved. This receptor was obtained from a woman between 35 and 50 years old with acute COVID-19. The CDR3 spells CASSYVGTPGGYTF. CDR3 DNA sequence: TGTGCCAGCAGTTACGTTGGTACCCCGGGTGGCTACACCTTC.